Below, 6 T cell receptor beta chains from the same sample are listed, as sequenced in a study of blood T cell repertoires in COVID-19 (dated by TCRdb to 2020 to 2022). Receptor libraries were prepared by the immunoSEQ multiplex PCR assay. TCRdb stores this immuneACCESS table with in-frame sequences only. Part of the clones is absent; in the studies checked, under half of the shortfall reflects unresolved V genes, and no reason is known for the rest. For this sample the table gives under 300,000 clones, of which about four fifths were detected only once. Almost 1.5% of the sample is held by the ten biggest clonotypes. The source material was peripheral blood. These receptors were obtained from a human donor with COVID-19, enrolled during active disease. The donor label of this sample is uncertain.

The CDR3, as DNA: TGCGCCAGCGGGGAATTCGGGCCGGGGGTCAACTATGGCTACACCTTC. It translates to CASGEFGPGVNYGYTF. The chain uses TRBV5-1 and TRBJ1-2; the D gene is possibly TRBD1 (5 bases). The CDR3 contains 16 residues. The germline V gene encodes CDR1 SGHRS and CDR2 YFSETQ. V lost 7 bases to trimming and J lost 2 bases, with 21 bases between them. The full variable domain, completed using reference TRBV5-1 and TRBJ1-2, is KAGVTQTPRYLIKTRGQQVTLSCSPISGHRSVSWYQQTPGQGLQFLFEYFSETQRNKGNFPGRFSGRQFSNSRSEMNVSTLELGDSALYLCASGEFGPGVNYGYTFGSGTRLTVV.

The V and J genes are TRBV28 and TRBJ1-5, with TRBD1 matching over 8 bases. Germline trimming cut 6 bases from V and 4 bases from J; bases unmatched to any gene: 8. CDR3 size: 15 residues. Germline CDR1 is MDHEN and CDR2 is SYDVKM. CDR3 in amino acids: CASSLRQGINQPQHF. CDR3 in DNA: TGTGCCAGCAGCCTTAGACAGGGGATAAATCAGCCCCAGCATTTT.

V and J are TRBV10-3 and TRBJ1-1; 8 positions match TRBD1. Germline V gives CDR1 ENHRY, CDR2 SYGVKD. Germline trimming cut 8 bases from V and 3 bases from J; bases unmatched to any gene: 5. This CDR3 spans 13 amino acids. The CDR3 is CAIATGGDTEAFF. Written as DNA, the CDR3 is TGTGCCATCGCTACAGGGGGGGACACTGAAGCTTTCTTT.

V is TRBV2 and J is TRBJ2-1, with TRBD1 identical over 10 bases. CDR3 size: 14 residues. J gave up 4 bases and V 7 bases, and 4 bases lay outside the gene matches. Germline V lookup: CDR1 SNHLY, CDR2 FYNNEI. The CDR3 protein is CASTGTGAYNEQFF. As DNA, the CDR3 is TGTGCCAGCACCGGGACAGGGGCATACAATGAGCAGTTCTTC.

The gene calls are TRBV5-4 and TRBJ2-4, with D possibly matching TRBD2 (6 bases). Trimming cost V 4 bases and J 7 bases, with 18 bases left between them. CDR3 length: 15 amino acids. Looked up from germline, CDR1 is SGHNT and CDR2 is YYREEE (reference sequence). The CDR3 nucleotides are TGTGCCAGCAGCCCGCCCCTTCAGGAGGGGAACATTCAGTACTTC. Encoded protein: CASSPPLQEGNIQYF.

The chain carries TRBV24-1 and TRBJ1-2; D is undetermined. Germline-derived CDR1 and CDR2 are KGHDR and SFDVKD. Trimming stripped 1 base from V and 14 bases from J, with 13 bases between. The CDR3 spans 12 residues. The CDR3 nucleotides are TGTGCCACCAGTGATTTAGGCATCGAGCGGACCTTC. Protein product: CATSDLGIERTF.